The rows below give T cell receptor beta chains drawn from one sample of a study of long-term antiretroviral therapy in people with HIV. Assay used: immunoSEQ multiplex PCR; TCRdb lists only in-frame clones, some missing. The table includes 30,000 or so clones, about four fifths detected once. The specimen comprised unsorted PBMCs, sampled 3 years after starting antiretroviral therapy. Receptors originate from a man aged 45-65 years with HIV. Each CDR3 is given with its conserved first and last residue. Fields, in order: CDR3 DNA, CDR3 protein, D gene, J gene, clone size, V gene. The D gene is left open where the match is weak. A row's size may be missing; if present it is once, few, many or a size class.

DNA: TGTGCCAGCGGGACAAAGCGGGGTTTCACCGGGGAGCTGTTTTTT
CDR3: CASGTKRGFTGELFF
D: NA
J: TRBJ2-2
size: few
V: TRBV6-5

DNA: TGTGCCAGCAGCCCTTATGAGGGCTATGGCTACACCTTC
CDR3: CASSPYEGYGYTF
D: NA
J: TRBJ1-2
size: few
V: TRBV28

DNA: TGTGCCAGCTCACCAGACAGCAAAAATTCACCCCTCCACTTT
CDR3: CASSPDSKNSPLHF
D: NA
J: TRBJ1-6
size: NA
V: TRBV18

DNA: TGTGCCAGCAGTGAGATGGGCCAGGTCGTATACGAGCAGTACTTC
CDR3: CASSEMGQVVYEQYF
D: NA
J: TRBJ2-7
size: NA
V: TRBV2

DNA: TGTGCCAGCAGCTTAGTCAGGGGGCCTTTTCGGAACAATCAGCCCCAGCATTTT
CDR3: CASSLVRGPFRNNQPQHF
D: TRBD1
J: TRBJ1-5
size: NA
V: TRBV11-2

DNA: TGTGCCAGCCGGATCAGCTCCTATAATTCACCCCTCCACTTT
CDR3: CASRISSYNSPLHF
D: NA
J: TRBJ1-6
size: few
V: TRBV19

DNA: TGTGCCAGTAGTCGATGGGACGGATCGGGCAATCAGCCCCAGCATTTT
CDR3: CASSRWDGSGNQPQHF
D: NA
J: TRBJ1-5
size: NA
V: TRBV19

DNA: TGTGCCAGCAGCACGACAGGAAGAGATGAAAAACTGTTTTTT
CDR3: CASSTTGRDEKLFF
D: NA
J: TRBJ1-4
size: NA
V: TRBV9

DNA: TGTGCCAGCAGCTTAGCGCGACAGGGAGGAGGCTACACCTTC
CDR3: CASSLARQGGGYTF
D: TRBD1
J: TRBJ1-2
size: NA
V: TRBV7-2

DNA: TGTGCCAGCCGCGGTCAAGAGACCCAGTACTTC
CDR3: CASRGQETQYF
D: NA
J: TRBJ2-5
size: NA
V: TRBV6-6

DNA: TGTGCCAGCAACGGACAGCCCAATCAGCCCCAGCATTTT
CDR3: CASNGQPNQPQHF
D: NA
J: TRBJ1-5
size: NA
V: TRBV6-1

DNA: TGTGCTACGTGGGATTTCACTGAAGCTTTCTTT
CDR3: CATWDFTEAFF
D: NA
J: TRBJ1-1
size: NA
V: TRBV30

DNA: TGTGCCAGTAGTATTAGGTTTGAAGCTTTCTTT
CDR3: CASSIRFEAFF
D: NA
J: TRBJ1-1
size: NA
V: TRBV19

DNA: TGTGCCAGCAGCTTAGCCGGGACAGGCGAGCAGTACTTC
CDR3: CASSLAGTGEQYF
D: TRBD1
J: TRBJ2-7
size: once
V: TRBV7-6

DNA: TGTGCCAGTAGGCCTGGGGCAGATTTTGTCTATGGCTACACCTTC
CDR3: CASRPGADFVYGYTF
D: NA
J: TRBJ1-2
size: few
V: TRBV19

DNA: TGCGCCAGCAGCCGCTTATCAGGAAACACTGAAGCTTTCTTT
CDR3: CASSRLSGNTEAFF
D: NA
J: TRBJ1-1
size: NA
V: TRBV4-3

DNA: TGTGCCAGCAGTTTAGACAGCTACCAAGAGACCCAGTACTTC
CDR3: CASSLDSYQETQYF
D: NA
J: TRBJ2-5
size: NA
V: TRBV28

DNA: TGCGCCAGCAGCCAAGACCGGGGACCGAACACCGGGGAGCTGTTTTTT
CDR3: CASSQDRGPNTGELFF
D: NA
J: TRBJ2-2
size: NA
V: TRBV4-3

DNA: TGTGCCAGCAGTGATCGGGGGACGTACACCGGGGAGCTGTTTTTT
CDR3: CASSDRGTYTGELFF
D: NA
J: TRBJ2-2
size: NA
V: TRBV6-1

DNA: TGTGCCAGCAGCCCGGGGGGAGGGGCCCTCTCTGGAAACACCATATATTTT
CDR3: CASSPGGGALSGNTIYF
D: NA
J: TRBJ1-3
size: NA
V: TRBV7-9

DNA: TGTGCCAGCTCACCCGGGGCAGGGGCCGCTGGTACGCAGTATTTT
CDR3: CASSPGAGAAGTQYF
D: NA
J: TRBJ2-3
size: once
V: TRBV18

DNA: TGCGCCAGCAGCTTGGCGGCTAGCGGGAGACCAGATACGCAGTATTTT
CDR3: CASSLAASGRPDTQYF
D: TRBD2
J: TRBJ2-3
size: NA
V: TRBV5-1

DNA: TGTGCCAGCAGTTACTCGACGTTGAGCTCCTACGAGCAGTACTTC
CDR3: CASSYSTLSSYEQYF
D: NA
J: TRBJ2-7
size: NA
V: TRBV6-5